This entry lists 5 T cell receptor beta chains sequenced from one sample in a study of T cell changes during pregnancy in multiple sclerosis. Only in-frame clones appear in the TCRdb table, and some are missing; sequencing was by immunoSEQ multiplex PCR. The profile covers 70,000 to 95,000 clones, with 85% to 95% appearing a single time and 3.5% to 4.5% taken by the ten largest. The material sequenced was peripheral blood, taken in the first trimester of pregnancy. The receptors were gathered from a female donor with multiple sclerosis, enrolled in a pregnancy study.

The CDR3 DNA sequence: TGTGCCAGTAGTTTGCAGGGGCGCTATGGCTACACCTTC. It yields the protein CASSLQGRYGYTF. V is TRBV19 and J is TRBJ1-2, with a weak D call TRBD1 (6 bases). CDR3 length: 13 residues. The germline V gene encodes CDR1 LNHDA and CDR2 SQIVND (reference sequence). Trimming took 5 bases from V and 4 from J, leaving 11 bases between them.

V and J are TRBV15 and TRBJ1-3; a possible D gene is TRBD1 (6 bases). Deletions cut 9 bases from V and 0 bases from J, with 15 bases between. Germline loops: CDR1 LNHNV, CDR2 YYDKDF (reference sequence). This CDR3 has 15 residues. CDR3 protein: CATEYDRNSGNTIYF. CDR3 nucleotides: TGTGCCACTGAGTACGACAGGAACTCTGGAAACACCATATATTTT. The full variable domain, in which reference TRBV15 and TRBJ1-3 provide the parts outside the CDR3, is DAMVIQNPRYQVTQFGKPVTLSCSQTLNHNVMYWYQQKSSQAPKLLFHYYDKDFNNEADTPDNFQSRRPNTSFCFLDIRSPGLGDTAMYLCATEYDRNSGNTIYFGEGSWLTVV.

The chain recombines TRBV19 with TRBJ2-4; perhaps TRBD2 as D (6 bases). The CDR3 runs 19 residues. Germline V gene sequence: CDR1 LNHDA, CDR2 SQIVND (reference sequence). Trimming left V 3 bases short and J 0 bases short, with 21 bases between. Written as DNA, the CDR3 is TGTGCCAGTAGTATTCGGGTCGGCGGGGCGACTATAGCCAAAAACATTCAGTACTTC. Amino acids: CASSIRVGGATIAKNIQYF. Full variable domain (remainder filled in from reference TRBV19 and TRBJ2-4): DGGITQSPKYLFRKEGQNVTLSCEQNLNHDAMYWYRQDPGQGLRLIYYSQIVNDFQKGDIAEGYSVSREKKESFPLTVTSAQKNPTAFYLCASSIRVGGATIAKNIQYFGAGTRLSVL.

The rearrangement joins TRBV6-1 to TRBJ2-7; TRBD1 might be the D (5 bases). CDR1 and CDR2 from the germline V gene are MNHNS and SASEGT. This CDR3 is built from 11 residues. Deletions cut 2 bases from V and 11 bases from J, with 10 bases between. Here the CDR3 DNA reads TGTGCCAGCAGTGAATTGTCAGGGAAGTACTTC. It yields the protein CASSELSGKYF.

This sequence joins TRBV9 and TRBJ2-1; D might be TRBD2 (5 bases). Germline V lookup: CDR1 SGDLS, CDR2 YYNGEE. This CDR3 contains 15 residues. Trimming removed 0 bases from V and 2 bases from J, with 9 bases in between. CDR3 in amino acids: CASSVEGEPYNEQFF. CDR3 in DNA: TGTGCCAGCAGCGTAGAGGGAGAACCCTACAATGAGCAGTTCTTC.